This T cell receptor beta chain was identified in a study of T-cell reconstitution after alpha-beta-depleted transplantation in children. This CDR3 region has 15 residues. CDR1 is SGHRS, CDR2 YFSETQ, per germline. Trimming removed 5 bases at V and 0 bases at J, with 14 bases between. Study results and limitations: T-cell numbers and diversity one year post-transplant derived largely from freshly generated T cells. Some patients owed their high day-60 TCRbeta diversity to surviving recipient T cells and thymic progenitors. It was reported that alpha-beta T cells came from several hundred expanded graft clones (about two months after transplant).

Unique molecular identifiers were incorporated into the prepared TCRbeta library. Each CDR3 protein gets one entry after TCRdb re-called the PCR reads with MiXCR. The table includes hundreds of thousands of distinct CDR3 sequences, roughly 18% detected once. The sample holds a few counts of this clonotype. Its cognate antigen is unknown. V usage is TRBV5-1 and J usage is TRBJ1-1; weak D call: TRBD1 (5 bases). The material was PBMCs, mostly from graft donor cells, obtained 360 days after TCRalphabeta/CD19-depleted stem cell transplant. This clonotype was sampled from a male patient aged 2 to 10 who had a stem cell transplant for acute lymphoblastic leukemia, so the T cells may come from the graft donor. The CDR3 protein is CASRLIQGMNTEAFF. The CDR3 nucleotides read TGCGCCAGCAGGTTAATCCAGGGCATGAACACTGAAGCTTTCTTT. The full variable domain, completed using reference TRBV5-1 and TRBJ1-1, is KAGVTQTPRYLIKTRGQQVTLSCSPISGHRSVSWYQQTPGQGLQFLFEYFSETQRNKGNFPGRFSGRQFSNSRSEMNVSTLELGDSALYLCASRLIQGMNTEAFFGQGTRLTVV.